This TCR beta chain was identified during a study of blood T cells in healthy people across ages. Study-level findings and limits: The study found more naive CD4+ cells and higher diversity in long-lived than aged donors.

A word on this clonotype: Its antigen remains unknown.

CDR3 length: 12 residues. Germline assignment: CDR1 ENHRY and CDR2 SYGVKD. V dropped 2 bases and J dropped 11; count of bases not matched to a gene: 6. Those donating, healthy Caucasian individuals from Russia, were aged about 6 to 100. Then a second PCR, running about 7 to 11 cycles, was carried out with a sample-barcoded 5' primer and a J-beta primer mix. Every single cDNA molecule received a tag from a template-switch adaptor with 12 random nucleotides. TCRdb redid the calling of the 5' RACE reads with MiXCR, one entry per CDR3 protein. This sample has over 1,500,000 distinct CDR3 sequences; about 49% occur once, and the top ten carry more than 2%.

This chain joins TRBV10-3 and TRBJ2-7; 7 bases line up with TRBD2. The sequenced material came from blood. The TCR originated in a woman aged 40 to 49 in good health. CDR3 residues: CAISEGVGGEYF. The CDR3 nucleotides read TGTGCCATCAGTGAGGGCGTGGGAGGGGAGTACTTC.